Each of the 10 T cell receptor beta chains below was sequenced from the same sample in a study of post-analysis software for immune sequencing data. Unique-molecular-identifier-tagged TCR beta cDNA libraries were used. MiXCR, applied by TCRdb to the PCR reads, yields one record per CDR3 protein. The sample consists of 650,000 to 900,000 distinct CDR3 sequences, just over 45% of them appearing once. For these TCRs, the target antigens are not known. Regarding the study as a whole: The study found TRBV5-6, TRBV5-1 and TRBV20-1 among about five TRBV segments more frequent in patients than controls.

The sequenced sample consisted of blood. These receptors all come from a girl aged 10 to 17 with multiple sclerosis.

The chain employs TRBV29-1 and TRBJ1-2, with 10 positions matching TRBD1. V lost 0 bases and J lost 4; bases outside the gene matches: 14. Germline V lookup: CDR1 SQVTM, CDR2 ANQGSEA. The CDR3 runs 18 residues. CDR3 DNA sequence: TGCAGCGTTGAAGATCTCGAAACTGGACAGGGGGATGGCTATGGCTACACCTTC. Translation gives CSVEDLETGQGDGYGYTF.

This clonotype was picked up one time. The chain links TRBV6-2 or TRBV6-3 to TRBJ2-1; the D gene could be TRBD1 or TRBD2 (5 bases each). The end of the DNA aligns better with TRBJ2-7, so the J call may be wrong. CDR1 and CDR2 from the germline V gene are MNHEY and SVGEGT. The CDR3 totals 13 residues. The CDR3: CASSYWGLGEQYF. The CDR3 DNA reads TGTGCCAGCAGTTACTGGGGGTTAGGCGAGCAGTACTTC.

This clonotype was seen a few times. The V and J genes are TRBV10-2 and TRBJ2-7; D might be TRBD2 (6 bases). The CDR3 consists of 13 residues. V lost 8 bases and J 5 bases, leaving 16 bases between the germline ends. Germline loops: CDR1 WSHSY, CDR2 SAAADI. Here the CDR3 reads CASWDSRTNEQYF. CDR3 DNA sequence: TGCGCCAGCTGGGACTCCAGGACAAACGAGCAGTACTTC.

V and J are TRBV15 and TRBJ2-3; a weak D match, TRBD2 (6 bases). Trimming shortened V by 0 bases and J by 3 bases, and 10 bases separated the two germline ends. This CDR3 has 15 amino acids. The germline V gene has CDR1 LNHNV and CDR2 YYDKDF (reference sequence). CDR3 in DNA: TGTGCCACCAGCAGAGATCGCGGGGTGACAGATACGCAGTATTTT. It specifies CATSRDRGVTDTQYF. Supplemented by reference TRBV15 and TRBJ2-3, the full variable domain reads DAMVIQNPRYQVTQFGKPVTLSCSQTLNHNVMYWYQQKSSQAPKLLFHYYDKDFNNEADTPDNFQSRRPNTSFCFLDIRSPGLGDTAMYLCATSRDRGVTDTQYFGPGTRLTVL.

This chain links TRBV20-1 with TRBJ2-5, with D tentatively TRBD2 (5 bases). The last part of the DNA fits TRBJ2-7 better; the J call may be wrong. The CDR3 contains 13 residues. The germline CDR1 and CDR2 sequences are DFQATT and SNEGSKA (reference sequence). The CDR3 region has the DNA TGCAGTGCTAGTGAGGACTCAACCTACGAGCAGTACTTC. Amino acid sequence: CSASEDSTYEQYF.

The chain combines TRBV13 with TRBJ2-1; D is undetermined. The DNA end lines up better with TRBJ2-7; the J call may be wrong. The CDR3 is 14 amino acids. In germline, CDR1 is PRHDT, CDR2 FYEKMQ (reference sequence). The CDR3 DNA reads TGTGCCAGCAGCTCTAGGACGACCTACAATGAGCAGTACTTC. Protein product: CASSSRTTYNEQYF.

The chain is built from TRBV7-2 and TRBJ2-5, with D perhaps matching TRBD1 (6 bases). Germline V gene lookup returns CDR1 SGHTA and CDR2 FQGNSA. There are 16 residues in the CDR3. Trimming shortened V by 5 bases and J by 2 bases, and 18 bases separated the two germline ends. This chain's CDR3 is CASSVGAGPEQETQYF. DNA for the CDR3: TGTGCCAGCAGCGTGGGGGCTGGGCCGGAACAAGAGACCCAGTACTTC.

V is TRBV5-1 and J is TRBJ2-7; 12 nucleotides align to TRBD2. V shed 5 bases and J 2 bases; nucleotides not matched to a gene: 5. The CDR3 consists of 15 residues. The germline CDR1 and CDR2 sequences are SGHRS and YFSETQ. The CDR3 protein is CASSQTSGRPYEQYF. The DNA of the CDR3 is TGCGCCAGCAGTCAAACTAGCGGGAGGCCCTACGAGCAGTACTTC.

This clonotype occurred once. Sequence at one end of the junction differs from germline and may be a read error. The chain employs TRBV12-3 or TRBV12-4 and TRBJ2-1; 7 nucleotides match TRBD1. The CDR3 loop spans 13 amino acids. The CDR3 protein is CASSRQGSNKQFF. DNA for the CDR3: TGTGCCAGCAGTAGACAGGGATCCAATAAGCAGTTCTTC.

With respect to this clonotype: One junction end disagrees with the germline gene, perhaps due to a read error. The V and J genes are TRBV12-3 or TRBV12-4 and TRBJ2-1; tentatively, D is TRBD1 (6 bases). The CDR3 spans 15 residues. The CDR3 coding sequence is TGTGCCGGCAGTGTGAGACAGGAGGCCTACAATGAGCAGTTCTTC. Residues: CAGSVRQEAYNEQFF.